The 15 T cell receptor beta chains below were found in one sample sequenced in a study of post-analysis software for immune sequencing data. For these receptors, no antigen is known. Study results and caveats: Patients showed TRBV5-6, TRBV5-1 and TRBV20-1 among five TRBV segments more frequent than in controls.

Sequencing libraries made from TCR beta cDNA carried unique molecular identifiers. TCRdb reanalysed the PCR reads using MiXCR and keeps one entry per CDR3 protein. The data show roughly 430,000 distinct CDR3 sequences, less than 40% seen once. Specimen: blood. The receptors were gathered from a girl between 2 and 10 years old with multiple sclerosis.

J is TRBJ2-3 and V is TRBV15; D perhaps matches TRBD2 (6 bases). Trimming shortened V by 0 bases and J by 0 bases, and 13 bases separated the two germline ends. Germline-derived CDR1 and CDR2 are LNHNV and YYDKDF (reference sequence). The CDR3 is made up of 17 amino acids. In DNA form, the CDR3 reads TGTGCCACCAGCAGAGATCCAACTAGCTCCAGCACAGATACGCAGTATTTT. It is translated as CATSRDPTSSSTDTQYF.

The V and J genes are TRBV4-3 and TRBJ1-1, with 10 positions matching TRBD1. CDR1 and CDR2 (germline): LGHNA, YSLEER. The length of the CDR3 is 15 residues. Germline trimming cut 3 bases from V and 4 bases from J; bases unmatched to any gene: 5. The CDR3 coding sequence is TGCGCCAGCAGCCATACCCGGGACAGGGGCACTGAAGCTTTCTTT. This translates into CASSHTRDRGTEAFF.

The rearrangement links TRBV20-1 to TRBJ2-1; a possible D gene is TRBD1 (6 bases). Trimming left V 0 bases short and J 13 bases short, with 10 bases between. Per germline, CDR1 DFQATT and CDR2 SNEGSKA (reference sequence). This CDR3 contains 11 residues. CDR3 nucleotides: TGCAGTGCTAGAGAAAGCAGGGGTCAGTTCTTC. Residues: CSARESRGQFF.

The rearrangement links TRBV3-1 to TRBJ2-1; no firm D call. The CDR3 contains 14 residues. With 1 base removed from V and 3 bases from J, the gap between germline ends came to 7 bases. Per the germline V gene, CDR1 is LGHDT and CDR2 is YNNKEL (reference sequence). The CDR3 spells CASSQGTSYNEQFF. The CDR3 DNA reads TGTGCCAGCAGCCAAGGGACCAGCTACAATGAGCAGTTCTTC.

This rearrangement joins TRBV20-1 to TRBJ1-5; 8 bases map to TRBD1. V lost 4 bases, J lost 6 bases, and 5 bases stayed unmatched. This CDR3 is 13 amino acids long. Germline CDR1 DFQATT, CDR2 SNEGSKA (reference sequence). The CDR3 reads CSATGQGAQPQHF. DNA of the CDR3: TGCAGTGCTACAGGACAGGGTGCTCAGCCCCAGCATTTT.

The rearrangement joins TRBV28 to TRBJ2-1; 7 bases align to TRBD1. Trimming at V came to 5 bases and at J to 5 bases, leaving 12 bases not matched to a gene. This CDR3 has 16 residues. CDR1 and CDR2 from the germline V gene are MDHEN and SYDVKM. The CDR3 DNA reads TGTGCCAGCAGTCTTAATCCGGGACAGCGTGACAATGAGCAGTTCTTC. Residues: CASSLNPGQRDNEQFF. The full variable domain, with the rest looked up from reference TRBV28 and TRBJ2-1, is DVKVTQSSRYLVKRTGEKVFLECVQDMDHENMFWYRQDPGLGLRLIYFSYDVKMKEKGDIPEGYSVSREKKERFSLILESASTNQTSMYLCASSLNPGQRDNEQFFGPGTRLTVL.

This clonotype has only a few counts. At one of its ends the junction is not consistent with the germline gene, which may arise from a read error. The rearrangement joins TRBV29-1 to TRBJ1-1; TRBD1 is a possible D gene (6 bases). This CDR3 comprises 11 residues. Germline loops: CDR1 SQVTM, CDR2 ANQGSEA. The DNA for the CDR3 is TGCAGCGCTGAACCAGGGGACGGAGCTTTCTTT. It translates to CSAEPGDGAFF.

The rearrangement links TRBV20-1 to TRBJ2-4; 10 nucleotides agree with TRBD1. Germline assignment: CDR1 DFQATT and CDR2 SNEGSKA (reference sequence). This CDR3 spans 14 amino acids. J lost 3 bases, V lost 1 base, and 0 bases had no gene match. CDR3 nucleotides: TGCAGTGCTAGAGGGACAGGGGGCAAAAACATTCAGTACTTC. Translating it yields CSARGTGGKNIQYF.

The genes are TRBV7-6 and TRBJ2-6; D possibly uses TRBD1 or TRBD2 (5 bases each). Deletions cut 1 base from V and 0 bases from J, with 13 bases between. CDR1 SGHVS and CDR2 FNYEAQ come from the germline V gene. CDR3 length: 18 amino acids. Written as DNA, the CDR3 is TGTGCCAGCAGCTTAGTGGGGGTGGACATCTCTGGGGCCAACGTCCTGACTTTC. Amino acid sequence: CASSLVGVDISGANVLTF.

The chain has TRBV7-2 and TRBJ1-2; TRBD1 matches 9 bases. The CDR3 is 17 residues long. V lost 4 bases and J lost 4; bases outside the gene matches: 13. The germline V gene has CDR1 SGHTA and CDR2 FQGNSA. The CDR3 is CASSSPGQGVRGYGYTF. CDR3 bases: TGTGCCAGCAGCTCTCCGGGACAGGGAGTTCGTGGCTATGGCTACACCTTC. The full variable domain, rest sourced from reference TRBV7-2 and TRBJ1-2, is GAGVSQSPSNKVTEKGKDVELRCDPISGHTALYWYRQSLGQGLEFLIYFQGNSAPDKSGLPSDRFSAERTGGSVSTLTIQRTQQEDSAVYLCASSSPGQGVRGYGYTFGSGTRLTVV.

This clonotype was seen only a few times. This sequence joins TRBV5-1 and TRBJ2-1; D tentatively fits TRBD1 or TRBD2 (5 bases each). This CDR3 comprises 19 residues. Germline V CDR1 and CDR2: SGHRS, YFSETQ. V was clipped by 0 bases and J by 3 bases, with 22 bases between them. The CDR3 here is CASSLASGVPGRHYNEQFF. Written as DNA, the CDR3 is TGCGCCAGCAGCTTGGCCTCGGGTGTGCCGGGACGGCACTACAATGAGCAGTTCTTC.

The sample holds a few counts of this clonotype. The gene calls are TRBV4-1 and TRBJ1-2; 7 bases line up with TRBD1. This CDR3 is built from 17 residues. Germline V gives CDR1 MGHRA, CDR2 YSYEKL. The trim removed 0 bases at V and 0 bases at J, leaving 7 bases unmatched. The CDR3 DNA is TGCGCCAGCAGCCAAGATCGCAGGGGGGAGGCTAACTATGGCTACACCTTC. Translation: CASSQDRRGEANYGYTF.

The chain combines TRBV7-2 with TRBJ1-5; possibly TRBD1 for D (5 bases). V was trimmed by 1 base and J by 3 bases, leaving 13 bases between them. This CDR3 contains 16 residues. Germline CDR1 is SGHTA and CDR2 is FQGNSA. CDR3 nucleotide sequence: TGTGCCAGCAGCTTAGGTTGGGGGGGGAACAATCAGCCCCAGCATTTT. It specifies CASSLGWGGNNQPQHF.

V gene TRBV4-1 combines with J gene TRBJ1-4; possible D gene TRBD1, 5 bases. The CDR3 loop spans 13 amino acids. CDR1 is MGHRA, CDR2 YSYEKL, per germline. Deletions cut 4 bases from V and 8 bases from J, with 11 bases between. The CDR3 sequence: CASSLGVSEKLFF. The CDR3 DNA follows: TGCGCCAGCAGCCTGGGGGTATCGGAAAAACTGTTTTTT.

The chain carries TRBV7-9 and TRBJ1-2; D remains ambiguous. The CDR3 sequence is 12 residues long. The V gene lost 8 bases and the J gene lost 2 bases, with 9 bases spanning the gap. CDR1 and CDR2 (germline): SEHNR, FQNEAQ (reference sequence). This CDR3 reads CASLAANYGYTF. The CDR3 DNA is TGTGCCAGCCTCGCAGCGAACTATGGCTACACCTTC.